The clone carrying this T cell receptor (beta chain) was seen at least ten times. This sample stems from a study of T-cell reconstitution after alpha-beta-depleted transplantation in children. Unique molecular identifiers were incorporated when the TCRbeta library was constructed. TCRdb analysed the PCR reads with MiXCR anew, one entry per CDR3 protein. This sample has about 350,000 distinct CDR3 sequences, with less than 15% found just once. V shed 8 bases and J shed 4 bases, with 11 bases lying between them. Germline loops: CDR1 MNHNS, CDR2 SASEGT. CDR3 length equals 12 residues. V usage is TRBV6-1 and J usage is TRBJ1-1; no reliable D call. This sequence was found in a human donor who donated a stem cell graft to a child with Fanconi anemia. The specimen comprised PBMCs, sampled from the stem cell graft. CDR3 DNA: TGTGCCAGCGACTGGGGAGGCACTGAAGCTTTCTTT. Protein product: CASDWGGTEAFF.